This note documents a single T cell receptor beta chain sequence. What it recognizes is unknown. Cell sorting via CD45RO/CCR7/CD25/CD127/CD95/CD27 was performed to obtain CD4+ naive, central memory, regulatory and stem cell-like memory cells. The sample originates from a study of beta chain features in type 1 diabetes. Trimming removed 4 bases at V and 7 bases at J, with 9 bases between. There are 12 residues in the CDR3. From germline, CDR1 is SGHNT and CDR2 YYREEE (reference sequence). Broader study findings: Researchers reported that naive, central memory and Treg TCRB repertoires appeared more similar in patients than in healthy donors. For Type 1 diabetes patients, all four CD4+ subsets carried TCRB CDR3s that were moderately but significantly shorter.

TCRB transcripts that were expressed got sequenced, as all of the isolated RNA had been reverse transcribed. The data were produced by immunoSEQ multiplex PCR, yet TCRdb's version contains in-frame clones alone and is incomplete. The data show about 220,000 clones, with approximately 10% seen just once and approximately 1.4% held by the top ten. This clonotype originated in a man between 18 and 29 years old in good health. The chain joins TRBV5-4 to TRBJ2-1; D is uncertain. The material sequenced was central memory CD4+ T cells from blood. CDR3 sequence reads: CASSVWENEQFF. DNA of the CDR3: TGTGCCAGCAGCGTCTGGGAAAATGAGCAGTTCTTC.